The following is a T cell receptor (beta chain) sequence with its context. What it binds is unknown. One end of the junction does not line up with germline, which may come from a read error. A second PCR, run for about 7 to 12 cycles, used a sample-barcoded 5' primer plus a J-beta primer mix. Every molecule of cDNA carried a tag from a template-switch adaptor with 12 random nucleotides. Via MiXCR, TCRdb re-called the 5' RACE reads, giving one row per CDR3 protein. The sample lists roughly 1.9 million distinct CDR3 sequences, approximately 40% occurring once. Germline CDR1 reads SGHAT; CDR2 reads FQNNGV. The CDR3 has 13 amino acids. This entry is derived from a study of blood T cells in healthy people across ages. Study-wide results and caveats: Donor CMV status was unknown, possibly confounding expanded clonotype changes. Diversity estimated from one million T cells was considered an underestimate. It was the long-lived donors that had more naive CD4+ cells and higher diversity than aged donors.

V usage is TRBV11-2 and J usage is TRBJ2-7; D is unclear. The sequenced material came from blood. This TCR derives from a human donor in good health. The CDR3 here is CARSLDWDYEQYF. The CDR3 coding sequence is TGTGCCCGCAGCTTAGATTGGGACTACGAGCAGTACTTC.